This TCR beta chain came from a study of identical twins (dated by TCRdb to the mid-2010s). A note on the overall study: The study deep-sequenced TCR alpha and beta repertoires from monozygotic twins, unrelated adults of various ages and cord blood to test whether fetal clonotypes persist. To rule out contamination, the twin experiments were replicated at different times with different library preparation protocols.

Results and caveats for the whole study, not just this receptor: Compared with coincidental sharing between unrelated individuals, out-of-frame TCR alpha sequences shared between twins showed an excess of sequences with low generation probability. Excess twin sharing in beta out-of-frame sequences was weaker because fewer shared sequences lowered the signal-to-noise ratio. Because the same donors could not be followed over many years, the conclusions depended on cross-sectional statistical analysis. Out-of-frame TCR alpha sharing in monozygotic twins was systematically underestimated by recombination models, whereas sharing between unrelated individuals was in agreement with the recombination models. Invariant T cells such as MAIT and iNKT could partly confound zero-insertion analyses, although diverse VJ usage argued against such confounding for most clonotypes. Abundant cord blood beta clonotypes carried fewer insertions; young adult naive repertoires showed a weaker similar trend, while memory repertoires showed none.

Library preparation was by 5' RACE. For sequencing, an Illumina HiSeq 2000 was employed. Template switching added a universal primer binding site, and the final cDNA carried a unique molecular identifier that allowed TCR cDNA molecules to be counted accurately. Specific primers in the conserved constant-segment region were used to synthesize first-strand cDNA for TCR alpha and beta chains. To control for contamination, every cDNA library was double barcoded, receiving both a SMART-Mk sample barcode and Illumina barcodes. TruSeq adapter sequences along with Illumina sample barcodes were introduced in two successive PCR steps. The Illumina HiSeq platform was used with custom primers to sequence TCR alpha and beta cDNA libraries. As for the authors' bioinformatics: Unique molecular identifiers were extracted from raw reads with MiGEC, and CDR3 positions were determined with MiXCR. For each individual, recombination models were inferred using an EM algorithm with the repgenHMM and IGoR tools. Shared clonotypes were analyzed with the tcR package in R, and sharing was normalized by the product of cloneset sizes. Out-of-frame nonproductive sequences were analyzed to study raw recombination free of thymic and clonal selection effects. The public reads were run again by TCRdb, first through fastp at Q25 and then through MiXCR, and only productive beta chains were kept. CDR3 protein duplicates are merged, each entry listing the most common genes and DNA. The V and J calls shown here were made by TCRdb, not taken from the authors' results. For this sample there are 250,000 or so distinct CDR3 sequences; 6% to 8% appear just once. Of the sample, roughly 5.4% falls within the top ten clones.

This clonotype was recorded a few times. Its antigen has not been determined. No much larger clonotype is one base removed from it; base qualities were not supplied. The CDR3 has 13 amino acids, counting the end cysteine and phenylalanine. Here the CDR3 DNA is all that survives: 39 bases in frame from base 1. The trim is 5 bases for V and 8 bases for J, with a gap of 13 bases between the germline ends. Every donor was a healthy Caucasian. Three pairs of female monozygotic twins, all aged about 18 to 30 years, were included in the twin cohort. Positive isolation kits from Invitrogen were used to isolate CD4+ and CD8+ T cell populations. The data were also submitted as part of a second study, on yellow fever vaccine responses in identical twins. From the second report: The authors reported that the T cell response to vaccination in identical twins appeared partly convergent and partly personalized. In the study, vaccine-responding T cell clones were precisely tracked in identical twins.

The sequence was obtained from a woman aged 18 to 35 in good health. The chain couples TRBV12-3 or TRBV12-4 to TRBJ2-1, with no confident D gene call. Material: CD8+ T cells sorted from blood. Here is the DNA: TGTGCCAGCAGTCCGGCGCCACGGGATGAGCAGTTCTTC. This encodes CASSPAPRDEQFF.